The clone carrying this T cell receptor beta chain was recorded a few times. Its target is unknown. The CDR3 is 16 amino acids. Germline lookup yields CDR1 SGHRS and CDR2 YFSETQ. Germline trimming cut 2 bases from V and 4 bases from J; bases unmatched to any gene: 11. PCR amplification relied on 60 Vbeta primers (plus 13 Jbeta primers). Measured with immunoSEQ multiplex PCR; TCRdb has only the in-frame clones, and not every one. The sample lists fewer than 200,000 clones; around 80% were seen once. This sample was taken from a study of cytomegalovirus exposure and HLA in healthy donors. Study results and limitations: In a later analysis, HLA-associated TCR beta chains were more clonally expanded than equally common others. Analyzed later, association rates of TCRs varied across HLA loci, with DRB1 most and HLA-C fewest.

Material: PBMCs. This sequence joins TRBV5-1 and TRBJ2-5, with 7 bases that match TRBD2. This receptor was identified in a woman aged 50 to 60 in good health and CMV-seropositive. CDR3 amino acids: CASSFPSGDGRETQYF. The CDR3 DNA reads as TGCGCCAGCAGCTTTCCTAGCGGAGATGGAAGAGAGACCCAGTACTTC.